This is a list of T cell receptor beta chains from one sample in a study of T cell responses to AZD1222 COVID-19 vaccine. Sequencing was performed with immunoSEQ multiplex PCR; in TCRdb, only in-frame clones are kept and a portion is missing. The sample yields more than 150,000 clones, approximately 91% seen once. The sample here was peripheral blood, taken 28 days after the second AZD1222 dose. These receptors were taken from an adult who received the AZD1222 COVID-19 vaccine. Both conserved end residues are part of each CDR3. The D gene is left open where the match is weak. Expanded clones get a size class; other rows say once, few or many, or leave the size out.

CDR3 protein: CASGPGLASSETQYF
CDR3 DNA: TGTGCTAGTGGCCCGGGACTAGCGAGCTCGGAGACCCAGTACTTC
clone size: -
J gene: TRBJ2-5
V gene: TRBV12-5
CDR3 length: 15
D gene: TRBD2

CDR3 protein: CASSDSPQIPETQYF
CDR3 DNA: TGTGCCAGCAGTGACTCGCCTCAAATTCCAGAGACCCAGTACTTC
clone size: -
J gene: TRBJ2-5
V gene: TRBV6-4
CDR3 length: 15
D gene: -

CDR3 protein: CASSTPPGVETGELFF
CDR3 DNA: TGTGCCAGCAGCACCCCCCCGGGGGTGGAGACCGGGGAGCTGTTTTTT
clone size: -
J gene: TRBJ2-2
V gene: TRBV7-6
CDR3 length: 16
D gene: -

CDR3 protein: CASSSYFTGTGNSPLHF
CDR3 DNA: TGCGCCAGCAGCTCTTACTTCACCGGGACAGGGAATTCACCCCTCCACTTT
clone size: -
J gene: TRBJ1-6
V gene: TRBV5-1
CDR3 length: 17
D gene: TRBD1

CDR3 protein: CASSITGSGNTIYF
CDR3 DNA: TGTGCCAGCAGTATCACAGGGAGCGGAAACACCATATATTTT
clone size: -
J gene: TRBJ1-3
V gene: TRBV27
CDR3 length: 14
D gene: -

CDR3 protein: CASSLGQGQNSPLHF
CDR3 DNA: TGTGCCAGCAGCCTCGGACAGGGACAGAATTCACCCCTCCACTTT
clone size: -
J gene: TRBJ1-6
V gene: TRBV3-1/TRBV3-2
CDR3 length: 15
D gene: TRBD1

CDR3 protein: CASSFRQRTDTQYF
CDR3 DNA: TGTGCCAGCAGTTTCCGACAGCGCACAGATACGCAGTATTTT
clone size: -
J gene: TRBJ2-3
V gene: TRBV27
CDR3 length: 14
D gene: -

CDR3 protein: CASSQQRGRGNTIYF
CDR3 DNA: TGTGCCAGCAGCCAACAAAGAGGGAGGGGAAACACCATATATTTT
clone size: -
J gene: TRBJ1-3
V gene: TRBV3-1/TRBV3-2
CDR3 length: 15
D gene: -

CDR3 protein: CASSSRTGSGQPQHF
CDR3 DNA: TGTGCCAGCAGCTCACGGACAGGGAGCGGTCAGCCCCAGCATTTT
clone size: -
J gene: TRBJ1-5
V gene: TRBV21-1
CDR3 length: 15
D gene: -

CDR3 protein: CASSDQGVEQPQHF
CDR3 DNA: TGTGCCAGCAGTGACCAGGGGGTTGAACAGCCCCAGCATTTT
clone size: -
J gene: TRBJ1-5
V gene: TRBV2
CDR3 length: 14
D gene: TRBD1

CDR3 protein: CAISESKGRSGNTIYF
CDR3 DNA: TGTGCCATCAGTGAGTCGAAGGGGCGATCTGGAAACACCATATATTTT
clone size: -
J gene: TRBJ1-3
V gene: TRBV10-3
CDR3 length: 16
D gene: -

CDR3 protein: CASSLYSGRLKTQYF
CDR3 DNA: TGTGCCAGCAGTCTATATAGCGGGAGATTAAAGACCCAGTACTTC
clone size: once
J gene: TRBJ2-5
V gene: TRBV3-1/TRBV3-2
CDR3 length: 15
D gene: TRBD2

CDR3 protein: CASSSGGSLSYNEQFF
CDR3 DNA: TGTGCCAGCAGTTCAGGGGGTTCACTCTCCTACAATGAGCAGTTCTTC
clone size: -
J gene: TRBJ2-1
V gene: TRBV6-5
CDR3 length: 16
D gene: TRBD1

CDR3 protein: CATSDLYSGGSYNEQFF
CDR3 DNA: TGTGCCACCAGTGATTTGTATAGCGGGGGATCCTACAATGAGCAGTTCTTC
clone size: -
J gene: TRBJ2-1
V gene: TRBV24-1
CDR3 length: 17
D gene: TRBD2

CDR3 protein: CASSLTGAGEQYF
CDR3 DNA: TGTGCCAGCAGTCTCACGGGGGCTGGAGAGCAGTACTTC
clone size: -
J gene: TRBJ2-7
V gene: TRBV28
CDR3 length: 13
D gene: -

CDR3 protein: CASSQDPGGAYEQYF
CDR3 DNA: TGTGCCAGCAGCCAAGATCCGGGAGGGGCCTACGAGCAGTACTTC
clone size: -
J gene: TRBJ2-7
V gene: TRBV4-2
CDR3 length: 15
D gene: TRBD2

CDR3 protein: CASSSSKDRGNQPQHF
CDR3 DNA: -
clone size: -
J gene: TRBJ1-5
V gene: TRBV28
CDR3 length: 16
D gene: -

CDR3 protein: CASSPATGTDTQYF
CDR3 DNA: TGTGCCAGCTCACCCGCGACAGGCACAGATACGCAGTATTTT
clone size: once
J gene: TRBJ2-3
V gene: TRBV18
CDR3 length: 14
D gene: -

CDR3 protein: CASSPSYGYTF
CDR3 DNA: TGTGCCAGCAGTCCGAGCTATGGCTACACCTTC
clone size: -
J gene: TRBJ1-2
V gene: TRBV28
CDR3 length: 11
D gene: -

CDR3 protein: CASSFEAFTYEQYF
CDR3 DNA: TGCGCCAGCAGCTTTGAGGCCTTTACCTACGAGCAGTACTTC
clone size: -
J gene: TRBJ2-7
V gene: TRBV5-1
CDR3 length: 14
D gene: -

CDR3 protein: CASSVLSGRDTGELFF
CDR3 DNA: TGTGCCAGCAGCGTCCTTAGCGGGAGAGACACCGGGGAGCTGTTTTTT
clone size: -
J gene: TRBJ2-2
V gene: TRBV9
CDR3 length: 16
D gene: TRBD2

CDR3 protein: CATMKGAGEQYF
CDR3 DNA: TGTGCCACCATGAAGGGGGCGGGCGAGCAGTACTTC
clone size: few
J gene: TRBJ2-7
V gene: TRBV24-1
CDR3 length: 12
D gene: TRBD1

CDR3 protein: CASSADRRTGELFF
CDR3 DNA: TGTGCCAGCAGCGCGGACAGACGGACCGGGGAGCTGTTTTTT
clone size: -
J gene: TRBJ2-2
V gene: TRBV9
CDR3 length: 14
D gene: -

CDR3 protein: CASSGLAGVGADTQYF
CDR3 DNA: TGCGCCAGCAGCGGACTAGCGGGAGTGGGGGCAGATACGCAGTATTTT
clone size: -
J gene: TRBJ2-3
V gene: TRBV5-1
CDR3 length: 16
D gene: TRBD2

CDR3 protein: CASSPFTGGNDGYTF
CDR3 DNA: TGTGCCAGCTCACCCTTCACAGGGGGCAACGATGGCTACACCTTC
clone size: -
J gene: TRBJ1-2
V gene: TRBV18
CDR3 length: 15
D gene: TRBD1

CDR3 protein: CAWAGLTYEQYF
CDR3 DNA: TGTGCCTGGGCGGGCCTCACCTACGAGCAGTACTTC
clone size: -
J gene: TRBJ2-7
V gene: TRBV30
CDR3 length: 12
D gene: -

CDR3 protein: CASSHSAEYEQYF
CDR3 DNA: TGTGCCAGCAGCCACTCAGCGGAGTACGAGCAGTACTTC
clone size: -
J gene: TRBJ2-7
V gene: TRBV4-2
CDR3 length: 13
D gene: -

CDR3 protein: CASSDRGKFPSYEQYF
CDR3 DNA: TGTGCCAGCAGTGACCGGGGGAAGTTCCCCTCCTACGAGCAGTACTTC
clone size: -
J gene: TRBJ2-7
V gene: TRBV6-1
CDR3 length: 16
D gene: -

CDR3 protein: CASRPQGTIGQPQHF
CDR3 DNA: TGTGCCAGCAGACCACAGGGGACAATCGGTCAGCCCCAGCATTTT
clone size: -
J gene: TRBJ1-5
V gene: TRBV2
CDR3 length: 15
D gene: TRBD1

CDR3 protein: CASSLGTRVVNEQFF
CDR3 DNA: TGCGCCAGCAGCTTGGGGACTAGGGTTGTCAATGAGCAGTTCTTC
clone size: -
J gene: TRBJ2-1
V gene: TRBV5-1
CDR3 length: 15
D gene: TRBD2

CDR3 protein: CASSLIPYYGYTF
CDR3 DNA: TGTGCCAGCAGCTTAATTCCGTACTATGGCTACACCTTC
clone size: -
J gene: TRBJ1-2
V gene: TRBV7-9
CDR3 length: 13
D gene: -

CDR3 protein: CAISSWGTGDSYEQYF
CDR3 DNA: TGTGCCATCAGTTCCTGGGGGACAGGGGACTCCTACGAGCAGTACTTC
clone size: -
J gene: TRBJ2-7
V gene: TRBV10-3
CDR3 length: 16
D gene: TRBD1

CDR3 protein: CASSQPWETGGSDTQYF
CDR3 DNA: TGTGCCAGCAGCCAGCCCTGGGAGACAGGGGGATCAGATACGCAGTATTTT
clone size: -
J gene: TRBJ2-3
V gene: TRBV3-1/TRBV3-2
CDR3 length: 17
D gene: TRBD1

CDR3 protein: CASSAAGASSYEQYF
CDR3 DNA: TGTGCCAGCTCCGCAGCAGGTGCCAGCTCCTACGAGCAGTACTTC
clone size: -
J gene: TRBJ2-7
V gene: TRBV18
CDR3 length: 15
D gene: -

CDR3 protein: CASSEEAGVGNQPQHF
CDR3 DNA: TGTGCCAGCAGTGAAGAGGCCGGGGTTGGCAATCAGCCCCAGCATTTT
clone size: -
J gene: TRBJ1-5
V gene: TRBV2
CDR3 length: 16
D gene: -

CDR3 protein: CAISPLPGSYEQYF
CDR3 DNA: TGTGCCATCAGTCCCCTGCCAGGTTCCTACGAGCAGTACTTC
clone size: -
J gene: TRBJ2-7
V gene: TRBV10-3
CDR3 length: 14
D gene: -

CDR3 protein: CASRRQGNNEQFF
CDR3 DNA: TGTGCCAGTAGGCGCCAGGGTAACAATGAGCAGTTCTTC
clone size: -
J gene: TRBJ2-1
V gene: TRBV19
CDR3 length: 13
D gene: -

CDR3 protein: CASSLQGANTEAFF
CDR3 DNA: TGCGCCAGCAGCTTACAAGGAGCGAACACTGAAGCTTTCTTT
clone size: -
J gene: TRBJ1-1
V gene: TRBV5-1
CDR3 length: 14
D gene: -

CDR3 protein: CASGGARRGSYTF
CDR3 DNA: TGTGCCAGCGGCGGTGCGAGACGAGGAAGCTACACCTTC
clone size: -
J gene: TRBJ1-2
V gene: TRBV2
CDR3 length: 13
D gene: -

CDR3 protein: CASWSGELFF
CDR3 DNA: TGTGCCAGCTGGTCCGGGGAGCTGTTTTTT
clone size: -
J gene: TRBJ2-2
V gene: TRBV28
CDR3 length: 10
D gene: -

CDR3 protein: CASSFSGGSNTEAFF
CDR3 DNA: TGTGCCAGCAGCTTTTCCGGCGGATCAAACACTGAAGCTTTCTTT
clone size: -
J gene: TRBJ1-1
V gene: TRBV7-9
CDR3 length: 15
D gene: -

CDR3 protein: CASIPPENTEAFF
CDR3 DNA: TGTGCCAGCATACCCCCGGAGAACACTGAAGCTTTCTTT
clone size: once
J gene: TRBJ1-1
V gene: TRBV28
CDR3 length: 13
D gene: -

CDR3 protein: CASSLNGNYGYTF
CDR3 DNA: TGTGCCAGTAGTTTAAATGGTAACTATGGCTACACCTTC
clone size: -
J gene: TRBJ1-2
V gene: TRBV19
CDR3 length: 13
D gene: -

CDR3 protein: CASSPGLAGGETQYF
CDR3 DNA: TGTGCCAGCAGCCCCGGACTAGCGGGTGGGGAGACCCAGTACTTC
clone size: once
J gene: TRBJ2-5
V gene: TRBV11-3
CDR3 length: 15
D gene: TRBD2

CDR3 protein: CASRRNQPQHF
CDR3 DNA: TGTGCCAGCAGGCGCAATCAGCCCCAGCATTTT
clone size: -
J gene: TRBJ1-5
V gene: TRBV2
CDR3 length: 11
D gene: -

CDR3 protein: CASSNSNQPQHF
CDR3 DNA: TGCGCCAGCAGTAATAGCAATCAGCCCCAGCATTTT
clone size: many
J gene: TRBJ1-5
V gene: TRBV10-1
CDR3 length: 12
D gene: -

CDR3 protein: CASSNGGWGYTF
CDR3 DNA: TGTGCCAGCAGTAACGGAGGGTGGGGCTACACCTTC
clone size: -
J gene: TRBJ1-2
V gene: TRBV6-2/TRBV6-3
CDR3 length: 12
D gene: -